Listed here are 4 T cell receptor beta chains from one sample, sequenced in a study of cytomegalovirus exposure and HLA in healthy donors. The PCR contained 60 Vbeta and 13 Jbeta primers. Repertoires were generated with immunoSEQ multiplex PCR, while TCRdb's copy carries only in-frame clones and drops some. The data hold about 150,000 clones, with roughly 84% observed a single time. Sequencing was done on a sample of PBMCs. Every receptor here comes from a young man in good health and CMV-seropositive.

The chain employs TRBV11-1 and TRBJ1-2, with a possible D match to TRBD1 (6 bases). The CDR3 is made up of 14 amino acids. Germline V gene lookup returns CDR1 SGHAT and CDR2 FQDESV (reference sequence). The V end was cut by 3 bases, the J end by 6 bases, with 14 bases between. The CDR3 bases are TGTGCCAGCAGCTTGACCAGGGAGGGGGATGGCTACACCTTC. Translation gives CASSLTREGDGYTF.

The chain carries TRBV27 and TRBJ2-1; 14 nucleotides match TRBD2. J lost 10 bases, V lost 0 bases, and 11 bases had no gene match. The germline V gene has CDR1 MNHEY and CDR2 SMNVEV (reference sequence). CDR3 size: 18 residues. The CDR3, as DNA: TGTGCCAGCAGTTTATCCCAGGGGGGACTAGCGGGAGTCGGAGAGCAGTTCTTC. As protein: CASSLSQGGLAGVGEQFF.

CDR3: CASTERGTGSAFF. CDR3 in DNA: TGTGCCAGCACCGAGAGGGGGACAGGATCAGCTTTCTTT. The J gene is TRBJ1-1, the V gene TRBV7-9; TRBD1 matches 8 bases. Germline V lookup: CDR1 SEHNR, CDR2 FQNEAQ (reference sequence). This CDR3 has 13 amino acids. The V gene end was trimmed by 7 bases and the J gene end by 10 bases; junction bases not matched to a gene: 11.

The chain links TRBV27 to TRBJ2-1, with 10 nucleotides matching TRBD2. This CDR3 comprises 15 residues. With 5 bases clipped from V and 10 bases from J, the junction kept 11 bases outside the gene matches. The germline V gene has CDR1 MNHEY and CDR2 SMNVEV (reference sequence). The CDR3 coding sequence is TGTGCCAGCAGTCCCCTAGCGGGGGCGGTTGGAGAGCAGTTCTTC. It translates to CASSPLAGAVGEQFF.